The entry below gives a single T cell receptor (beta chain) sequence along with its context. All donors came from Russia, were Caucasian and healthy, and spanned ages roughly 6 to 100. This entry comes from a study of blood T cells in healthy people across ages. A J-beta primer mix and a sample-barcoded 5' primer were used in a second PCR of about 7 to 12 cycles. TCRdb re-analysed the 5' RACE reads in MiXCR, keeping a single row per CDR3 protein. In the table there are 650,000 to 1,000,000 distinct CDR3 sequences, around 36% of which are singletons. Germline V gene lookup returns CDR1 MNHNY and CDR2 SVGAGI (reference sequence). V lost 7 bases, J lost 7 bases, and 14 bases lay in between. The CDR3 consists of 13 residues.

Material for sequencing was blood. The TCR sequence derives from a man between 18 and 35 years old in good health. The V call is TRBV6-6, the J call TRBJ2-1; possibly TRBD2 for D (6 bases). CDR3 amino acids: CASKTLEGNEQFF. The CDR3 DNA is TGTGCCAGCAAAACACTGGAGGGAAATGAGCAGTTCTTC.